The rows below give T cell receptor beta chains drawn from one sample of a study of cytomegalovirus exposure and HLA in healthy donors. Measured with immunoSEQ multiplex PCR; TCRdb has only the in-frame clones, and not every one. Counted here are fewer than 350,000 clones, 70% to 90% occurring once; the ten biggest clones make up about 0.85%. The sample consisted of PBMCs. The receptors here all came from a woman under 30 in good health and CMV-seronegative. The CDR3 runs from the conserved cysteine through the conserved F or W. D genes are given only for firm matches. Expanded clones are given a class, and other clones once, few, many or no size at all.

v_gene: TRBV14
d_gene: .
j_gene: TRBJ2-7
abundance: .
CDR3nt: TGTGCCAGCAGCCCCGACTATACCACCTACGAGCAGTACTTC
CDR3aa: CASSPDYTTYEQYF

v_gene: TRBV2
d_gene: TRBD2
j_gene: TRBJ2-3
abundance: once
CDR3nt: TGTGCCAGCAGCCCGGGGGGTACAGATACGCAGTATTTT
CDR3aa: CASSPGGTDTQYF

v_gene: TRBV4-1
d_gene: .
j_gene: TRBJ1-1
abundance: .
CDR3nt: TGCGCCAGCAGCCGACTGCTCAGGGCCACGAACACTGAAGCTTTCTTT
CDR3aa: CASSRLLRATNTEAFF

v_gene: TRBV14
d_gene: .
j_gene: TRBJ1-3
abundance: once
CDR3nt: TGTGCCAGCAGCCAAGTGCGGGCGGCGTTTGGACCTGGAAACACCATATATTTT
CDR3aa: CASSQVRAAFGPGNTIYF

v_gene: TRBV5-6
d_gene: TRBD1
j_gene: TRBJ1-5
abundance: .
CDR3nt: TGTGCCAGCAGCCTCAACTTGGACAGGGGTAATCAGCCCCAGCATTTT
CDR3aa: CASSLNLDRGNQPQHF

v_gene: TRBV10-2
d_gene: TRBD1
j_gene: TRBJ2-7
abundance: .
CDR3nt: TGCGCCAGCAGTGAGGACTCGGGGACAGGGGGAAACGAGCAGTACTTC
CDR3aa: CASSEDSGTGGNEQYF

v_gene: TRBV6-1
d_gene: TRBD1
j_gene: TRBJ1-2
abundance: .
CDR3nt: TGTGCCAGCAGTAGAGGACAGGCAAATGGCTACACCTTC
CDR3aa: CASSRGQANGYTF

v_gene: TRBV7-2
d_gene: .
j_gene: TRBJ2-7
abundance: .
CDR3nt: TGTGCCAGCAGCTTAGCCCTTCAGGGTCCCTACGAGCAGTACTTC
CDR3aa: CASSLALQGPYEQYF

v_gene: TRBV15
d_gene: .
j_gene: TRBJ1-5
abundance: .
CDR3nt: TGTGCCACCAGCATGGGGCCAGATGGCAATCAGCCCCAGCATTTT
CDR3aa: CATSMGPDGNQPQHF

v_gene: TRBV6-1
d_gene: TRBD1
j_gene: TRBJ1-2
abundance: .
CDR3nt: TGTGCCAGCTCCACCGGGACAGCCATAGTTCCCCTCTACACCTTC
CDR3aa: CASSTGTAIVPLYTF

v_gene: TRBV2
d_gene: .
j_gene: TRBJ1-2
abundance: few
CDR3nt: TGTGCCAGCAGTGAAGACAGGTCTAACTATGGCTACACCTTC
CDR3aa: CASSEDRSNYGYTF

v_gene: TRBV27
d_gene: .
j_gene: TRBJ1-1
abundance: .
CDR3nt: TGTGCCAGCAGTCGGGACTGGTCCATGAACACTGAAGCTTTCTTT
CDR3aa: CASSRDWSMNTEAFF

v_gene: TRBV19
d_gene: .
j_gene: TRBJ1-1
abundance: .
CDR3nt: TGTGCCAGTAGTATTCGGGGGTTTATGAACACTGAAGCTTTCTTT
CDR3aa: CASSIRGFMNTEAFF

v_gene: TRBV27
d_gene: .
j_gene: TRBJ2-5
abundance: .
CDR3nt: TGTGCCAGCAGTTTTGGGCCGTTAACTTCGGGGGAGACCCAGTACTTC
CDR3aa: CASSFGPLTSGETQYF

v_gene: TRBV18
d_gene: .
j_gene: TRBJ2-1
abundance: .
CDR3nt: TGTGCCAGCTCACCACCTAGCGCCGGACGCGAGCAGTTCTTC
CDR3aa: CASSPPSAGREQFF

v_gene: TRBV9
d_gene: .
j_gene: TRBJ2-5
abundance: .
CDR3nt: TGTGCCAGCAGCGTAGTGCCTAACAGGGCTCAAGAGACCCAGTACTTC
CDR3aa: CASSVVPNRAQETQYF

v_gene: TRBV19
d_gene: TRBD1
j_gene: TRBJ1-5
abundance: .
CDR3nt: TGTGCCAGTAATTGGGTAGGATGGACGGCCGGGACAGAAGATCAGCCCCAGCATTTT
CDR3aa: CASNWVGWTAGTEDQPQHF

v_gene: TRBV2
d_gene: .
j_gene: TRBJ1-4
abundance: .
CDR3nt: TGTGCCAGCAGGGCGACAGCCCAGGGCGAAAAACTGTTTTTT
CDR3aa: CASRATAQGEKLFF

v_gene: TRBV5-4
d_gene: TRBD1
j_gene: TRBJ2-3
abundance: .
CDR3nt: TGTGCCAGCAGCTCCGGGACAGCTGTTAGCACAGATACGCAGTATTTT
CDR3aa: CASSSGTAVSTDTQYF

v_gene: TRBV5-1
d_gene: TRBD2
j_gene: TRBJ2-7
abundance: .
CDR3nt: TGCGCCAGCAGCTTGGAGGAGAGGGAGGGATACGAGCAGTACTTC
CDR3aa: CASSLEEREGYEQYF

v_gene: TRBV13
d_gene: TRBD1
j_gene: TRBJ1-3
abundance: once
CDR3nt: TGTGCCAGCAGCACACCAATCCGAAGACAGGGGGAAAACGGAAACACCATATATTTT
CDR3aa: CASSTPIRRQGENGNTIYF

v_gene: TRBV5-6
d_gene: .
j_gene: TRBJ1-2
abundance: .
CDR3nt: TGTGCCAGCAGCTTCCGGACAGCGGGCTACACCTTC
CDR3aa: CASSFRTAGYTF

v_gene: TRBV6-1
d_gene: .
j_gene: TRBJ2-3
abundance: .
CDR3nt: TGTGCCAGCAGTGAGTGGTCGCGTACAGATACGCAGTATTTT
CDR3aa: CASSEWSRTDTQYF

v_gene: TRBV7-2
d_gene: TRBD1
j_gene: TRBJ2-7
abundance: .
CDR3nt: TGTGCCAGCAGCCGGACAGGGGGGTCCTACGAGCAGTACTTC
CDR3aa: CASSRTGGSYEQYF

v_gene: TRBV15
d_gene: TRBD1
j_gene: TRBJ1-1
abundance: .
CDR3nt: TGTGCCACCAGAGGACAGGGAATCACTGAAGCTTTCTTT
CDR3aa: CATRGQGITEAFF

v_gene: TRBV5-1
d_gene: TRBD1
j_gene: TRBJ1-1
abundance: .
CDR3nt: TGCGCCAGCAGCCGCGACGTCCCAGGGGGTACTGAAGCTTTCTTT
CDR3aa: CASSRDVPGGTEAFF

v_gene: TRBV9
d_gene: TRBD2
j_gene: TRBJ2-3
abundance: .
CDR3nt: TGTGCCAGCGGACTAAGTGCCGGGACTAGCGGGAGAACAGATACGCAGTATTTT
CDR3aa: CASGLSAGTSGRTDTQYF

v_gene: TRBV19
d_gene: TRBD1
j_gene: TRBJ1-3
abundance: few
CDR3nt: TGTGCCAGTCACGGGACAGGGAGCTCTGGAAACACCATATATTTT
CDR3aa: CASHGTGSSGNTIYF

v_gene: TRBV13
d_gene: .
j_gene: TRBJ2-7
abundance: .
CDR3nt: TGTGCCAGCAGCTTAGTAGGCAGGGACACCTACGAGCAGTACTTC
CDR3aa: CASSLVGRDTYEQYF

v_gene: TRBV27
d_gene: .
j_gene: TRBJ2-1
abundance: .
CDR3nt: TGTGCCAGCAGTTACATCGCTGGCCATGAGCAGTTCTTC
CDR3aa: CASSYIAGHEQFF

v_gene: TRBV27
d_gene: .
j_gene: TRBJ1-6
abundance: .
CDR3nt: TGTGCCAGCAGTTTTACGGTGGTGAGGTCACCCCTCCACTTT
CDR3aa: CASSFTVVRSPLHF

v_gene: TRBV4-3
d_gene: TRBD2
j_gene: TRBJ2-7
abundance: .
CDR3nt: TGCGCCAGCAGCCCCTCAAGGGGGAGCGGGGGCTACGAGCAGTACTTC
CDR3aa: CASSPSRGSGGYEQYF

v_gene: TRBV6-5
d_gene: .
j_gene: TRBJ1-1
abundance: once
CDR3nt: TGTGCCAGCAGCAACAAGAACAGTGGGAACACTGAAGCTTTCTTT
CDR3aa: CASSNKNSGNTEAFF

v_gene: TRBV6-5
d_gene: .
j_gene: TRBJ2-2
abundance: .
CDR3nt: TGTGCCAGCAGCCGGTTAGGGGGCACCGGGGAGCTGTTTTTT
CDR3aa: CASSRLGGTGELFF

v_gene: TRBV6-1
d_gene: .
j_gene: TRBJ2-7
abundance: .
CDR3nt: TGTGCCAGCAGTGGGTTAGGGACACTGAACTACGAGCAGTACTTC
CDR3aa: CASSGLGTLNYEQYF

v_gene: TRBV7-9
d_gene: .
j_gene: TRBJ2-5
abundance: .
CDR3nt: TGTGCCAGCAGCCCTTGGGGTAGCGGACAAGAGACCCAGTACTTC
CDR3aa: CASSPWGSGQETQYF

v_gene: TRBV19
d_gene: .
j_gene: TRBJ1-2
abundance: .
CDR3nt: TGTGCCAGTAGTAGGGGGGAAGTCTATACTAACTATGGCTACACCTTC
CDR3aa: CASSRGEVYTNYGYTF

v_gene: TRBV10-2
d_gene: TRBD2
j_gene: TRBJ2-1
abundance: .
CDR3nt: TGCGCCACCGGGACTAGCGGGAGGGGGGGGGCCTACAATGAGCAGTTCTTC
CDR3aa: CATGTSGRGGAYNEQFF

v_gene: TRBV5-1
d_gene: .
j_gene: TRBJ2-2
abundance: .
CDR3nt: TGCGCCAGCAGCTTGATCACAGGGCTTGTGGCCGGGGAGCTGTTTTTT
CDR3aa: CASSLITGLVAGELFF

v_gene: TRBV18
d_gene: .
j_gene: TRBJ2-7
abundance: .
CDR3nt: TGTGCCAGCTCACCGATTGCGGGGCCCGTCACCTACGAGCAGTACTTC
CDR3aa: CASSPIAGPVTYEQYF

v_gene: TRBV6-6
d_gene: TRBD1
j_gene: TRBJ1-1
abundance: .
CDR3nt: TGTGCCAGCAGACGACACACAGGGGACTTGAACACTGAAGCTTTCTTT
CDR3aa: CASRRHTGDLNTEAFF

v_gene: TRBV5-1
d_gene: .
j_gene: TRBJ1-3
abundance: .
CDR3nt: TGCGCCAGCAGCTTGCAACAGGCATTCTCTGGAAACACCATATATTTT
CDR3aa: CASSLQQAFSGNTIYF

v_gene: TRBV28
d_gene: .
j_gene: TRBJ1-1
abundance: .
CDR3nt: TGTGCCAGCAGCATACCCAGATTAAACACTGAAGCTTTCTTT
CDR3aa: CASSIPRLNTEAFF